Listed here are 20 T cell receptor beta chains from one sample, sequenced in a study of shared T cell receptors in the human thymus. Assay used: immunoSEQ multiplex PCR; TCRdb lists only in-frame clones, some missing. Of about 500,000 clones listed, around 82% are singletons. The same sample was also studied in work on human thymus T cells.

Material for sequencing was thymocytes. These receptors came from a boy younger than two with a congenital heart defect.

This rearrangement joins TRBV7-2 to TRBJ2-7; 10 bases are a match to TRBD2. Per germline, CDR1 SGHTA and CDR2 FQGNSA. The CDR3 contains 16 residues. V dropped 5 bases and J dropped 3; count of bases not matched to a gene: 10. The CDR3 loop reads CASSPATSGVLYEQYF. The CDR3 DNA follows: TGTGCCAGCAGCCCGGCCACTAGCGGGGTACTCTACGAGCAGTACTTC.

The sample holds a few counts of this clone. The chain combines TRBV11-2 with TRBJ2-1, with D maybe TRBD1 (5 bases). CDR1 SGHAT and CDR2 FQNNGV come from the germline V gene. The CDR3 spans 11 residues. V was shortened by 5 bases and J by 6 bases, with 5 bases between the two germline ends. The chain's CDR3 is CASSQGNEQFF. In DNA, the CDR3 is TGTGCCAGCAGCCAGGGCAATGAGCAGTTCTTC.

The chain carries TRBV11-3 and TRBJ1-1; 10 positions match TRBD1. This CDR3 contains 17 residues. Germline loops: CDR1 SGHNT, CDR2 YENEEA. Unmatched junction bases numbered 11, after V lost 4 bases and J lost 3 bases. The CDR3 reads CASSSDRGRSLDTEAFF. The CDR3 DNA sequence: TGTGCCAGCAGCTCTGACAGGGGGCGTTCCCTGGACACTGAAGCTTTCTTT.

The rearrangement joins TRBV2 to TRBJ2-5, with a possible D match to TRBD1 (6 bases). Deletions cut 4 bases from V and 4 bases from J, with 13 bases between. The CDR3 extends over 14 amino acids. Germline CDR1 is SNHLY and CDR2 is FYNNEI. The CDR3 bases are TGTGCCAGCAGTGCCGTGGACAGCGGAGAGACCCAGTACTTC. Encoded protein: CASSAVDSGETQYF.

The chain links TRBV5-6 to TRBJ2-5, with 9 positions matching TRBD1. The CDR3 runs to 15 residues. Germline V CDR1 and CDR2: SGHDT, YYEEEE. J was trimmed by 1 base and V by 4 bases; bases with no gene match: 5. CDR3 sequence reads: CASSTETGGQETQYF. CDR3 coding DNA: TGTGCCAGCAGCACAGAGACAGGGGGCCAAGAGACCCAGTACTTC.

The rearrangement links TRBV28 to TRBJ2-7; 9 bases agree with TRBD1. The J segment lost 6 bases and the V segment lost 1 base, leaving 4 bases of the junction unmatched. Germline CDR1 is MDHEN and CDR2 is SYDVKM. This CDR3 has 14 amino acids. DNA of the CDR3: TGTGCCAGCAGTTTATCGCGACAGGGGGGCGAGCAGTACTTC. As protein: CASSLSRQGGEQYF.

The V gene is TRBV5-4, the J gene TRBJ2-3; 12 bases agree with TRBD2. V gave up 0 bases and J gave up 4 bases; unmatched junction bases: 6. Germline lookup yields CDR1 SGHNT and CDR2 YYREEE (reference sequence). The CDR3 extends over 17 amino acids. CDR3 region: CASSLASSGRAADTQYF. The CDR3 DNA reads TGTGCCAGCAGCTTGGCCTCTAGCGGGAGGGCGGCAGATACGCAGTATTTT.

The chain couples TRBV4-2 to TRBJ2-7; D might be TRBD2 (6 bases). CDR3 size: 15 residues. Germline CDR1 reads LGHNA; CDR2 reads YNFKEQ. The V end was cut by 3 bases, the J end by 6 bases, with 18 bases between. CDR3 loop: CASSHLGTRGIEQYF. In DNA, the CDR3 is TGTGCCAGCAGCCACTTGGGGACCCGGGGGATCGAGCAGTACTTC.

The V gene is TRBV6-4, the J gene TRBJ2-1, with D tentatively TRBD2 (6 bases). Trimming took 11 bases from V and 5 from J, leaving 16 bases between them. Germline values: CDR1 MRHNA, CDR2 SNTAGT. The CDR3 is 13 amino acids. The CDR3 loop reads CALEGQLDNEQFF. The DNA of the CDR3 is TGTGCCCTGGAGGGGCAGTTAGACAATGAGCAGTTCTTC.

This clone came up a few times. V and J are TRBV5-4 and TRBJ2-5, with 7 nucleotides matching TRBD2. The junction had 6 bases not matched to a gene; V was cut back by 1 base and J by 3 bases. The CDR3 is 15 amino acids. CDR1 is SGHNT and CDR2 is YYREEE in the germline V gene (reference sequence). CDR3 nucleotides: TGTGCCAGCAGCTTGTTCCCCCTAGCGGAAGAGACCCAGTACTTC. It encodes CASSLFPLAEETQYF.

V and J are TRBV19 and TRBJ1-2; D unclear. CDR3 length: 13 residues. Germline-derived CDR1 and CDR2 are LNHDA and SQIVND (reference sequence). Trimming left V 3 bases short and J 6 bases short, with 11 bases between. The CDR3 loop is CASSISELDGYTF. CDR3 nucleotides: TGTGCCAGTAGTATCTCGGAGTTGGATGGCTACACCTTC.

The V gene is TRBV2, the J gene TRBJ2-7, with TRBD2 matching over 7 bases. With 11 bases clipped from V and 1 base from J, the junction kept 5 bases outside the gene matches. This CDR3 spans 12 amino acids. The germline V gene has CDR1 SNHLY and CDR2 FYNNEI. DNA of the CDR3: TGTGCCGGGGGAGGGAATTCCTACGAGCAGTACTTC. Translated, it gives CAGGGNSYEQYF.

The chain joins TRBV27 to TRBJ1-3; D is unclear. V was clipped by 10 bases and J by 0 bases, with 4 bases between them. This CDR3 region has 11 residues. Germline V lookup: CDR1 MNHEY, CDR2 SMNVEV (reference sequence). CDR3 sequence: CATLSGNTIYF. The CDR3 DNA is TGTGCCACCCTCTCTGGAAACACCATATATTTT.

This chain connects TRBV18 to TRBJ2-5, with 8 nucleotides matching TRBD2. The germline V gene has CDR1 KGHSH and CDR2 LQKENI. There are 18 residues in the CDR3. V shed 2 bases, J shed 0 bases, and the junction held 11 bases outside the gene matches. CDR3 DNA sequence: TGTGCCAGCTCACCATGGGCGGTAGCGGGACCCGACCAAGAGACCCAGTACTTC. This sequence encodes CASSPWAVAGPDQETQYF. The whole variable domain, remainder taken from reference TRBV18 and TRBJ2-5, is NAGVMQNPRHLVRRRGQEARLRCSPMKGHSHVYWYRQLPEEGLKFMVYLQKENIIDESGMPKERFSAEFPKEGPSILRIQQVVRGDSAAYFCASSPWAVAGPDQETQYFGPGTRLLVL.

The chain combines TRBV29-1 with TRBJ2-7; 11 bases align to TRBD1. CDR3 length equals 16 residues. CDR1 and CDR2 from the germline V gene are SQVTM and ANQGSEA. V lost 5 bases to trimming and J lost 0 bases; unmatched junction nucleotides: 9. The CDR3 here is CSVSPDGTGGSYEQYF. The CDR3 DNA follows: TGCAGCGTTTCCCCGGACGGGACAGGGGGCTCCTACGAGCAGTACTTC.

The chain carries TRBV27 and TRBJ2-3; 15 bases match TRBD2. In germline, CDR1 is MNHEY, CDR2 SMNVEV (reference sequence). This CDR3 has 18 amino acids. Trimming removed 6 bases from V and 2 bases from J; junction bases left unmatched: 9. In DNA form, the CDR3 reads TGTGCCAGCAGGGCCGGGACTAGCGGGAGGCCGCTCACAGATACGCAGTATTTT. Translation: CASRAGTSGRPLTDTQYF.

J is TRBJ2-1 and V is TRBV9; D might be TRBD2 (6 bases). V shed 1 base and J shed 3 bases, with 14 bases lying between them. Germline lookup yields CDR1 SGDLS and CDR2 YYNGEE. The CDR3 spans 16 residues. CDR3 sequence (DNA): TGTGCCAGCAGCGTACGGGACTCGGGGGACTACAATGAGCAGTTCTTC. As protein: CASSVRDSGDYNEQFF.

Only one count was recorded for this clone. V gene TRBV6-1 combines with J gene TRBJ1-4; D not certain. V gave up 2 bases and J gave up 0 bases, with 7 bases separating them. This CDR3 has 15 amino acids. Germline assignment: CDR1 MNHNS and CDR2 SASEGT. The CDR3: CASSENGATNEKLFF. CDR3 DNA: TGTGCCAGCAGTGAAAACGGGGCAACTAATGAAAAACTGTTTTTT.

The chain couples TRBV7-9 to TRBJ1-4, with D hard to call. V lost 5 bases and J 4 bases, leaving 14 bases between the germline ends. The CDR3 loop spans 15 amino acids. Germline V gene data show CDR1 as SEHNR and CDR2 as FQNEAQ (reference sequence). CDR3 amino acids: CASSPRAVHNEKLFF. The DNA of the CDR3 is TGTGCCAGCAGCCCCCGAGCCGTCCATAATGAAAAACTGTTTTTT. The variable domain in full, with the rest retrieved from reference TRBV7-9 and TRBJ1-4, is DTGVSQNPRHKITKRGQNVTFRCDPISEHNRLYWYRQTLGQGPEFLTYFQNEAQLEKSRLLSDRFSAERPKGSFSTLEIQRTEQGDSAMYLCASSPRAVHNEKLFFGSGTQLSVL.

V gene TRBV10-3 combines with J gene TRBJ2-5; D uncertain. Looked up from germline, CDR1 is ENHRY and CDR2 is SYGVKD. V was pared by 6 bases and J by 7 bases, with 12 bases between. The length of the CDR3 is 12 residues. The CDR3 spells CAIRPPRGTQYF. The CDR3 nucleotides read TGTGCCATCAGGCCCCCCCGAGGGACCCAGTACTTC.